This entry lists 29 T cell receptor beta chains sequenced from one sample in a study of cytomegalovirus exposure and HLA in healthy donors. PCR amplification relied on 60 Vbeta primers (plus 13 Jbeta primers). This table comes from immunoSEQ multiplex PCR, and its TCRdb copy is limited to in-frame clones, with some not included. Among 100,000 to 150,000 clones listed, 80% to 85% were seen once. Sequenced material: PBMCs. The receptor source for this set is a woman aged 35 to 49 in good health and CMV-seronegative.

The CDR3 DNA reads TGTGCCAGCAGCTTGGGCCCTTCTACGGGGGGCTACGAGCAGTACTTC. Translation gives CASSLGPSTGGYEQYF. The rearrangement uses TRBV5-4 and TRBJ2-7; 7 nucleotides match TRBD2. This CDR3 comprises 16 residues. CDR1 and CDR2 (germline): SGHNT, YYREEE (reference sequence). With V trimmed by 0 bases and J by 3 bases, 9 bases remained unmatched.

This chain links TRBV7-2 with TRBJ2-1, with 10 nucleotides matching TRBD2. The J segment lost 9 bases and the V segment lost 2 bases, leaving 7 bases of the junction unmatched. The germline CDR1 and CDR2 sequences are SGHTA and FQGNSA. The CDR3 totals 15 residues. CDR3 region: CASSLTASGSTEQFF. The DNA of the CDR3 is TGTGCCAGCAGCTTAACGGCTAGCGGGAGCACTGAGCAGTTCTTC.

This chain uses TRBV7-2 with TRBJ2-5, with 9 bases matching TRBD1. The J call is in doubt because the DNA end fits TRBJ2-7 better. This CDR3 is 15 amino acids long. The germline V gene has CDR1 SGHTA and CDR2 FQGNSA. The CDR3 coding sequence is TGTGCCAGCAGCCCTGGACAGGGGTTCTCCTACGAGCAGTACTTC. Translation gives CASSPGQGFSYEQYF.

The chain combines TRBV5-1 with TRBJ2-7, with TRBD1 matching over 8 bases. The CDR3 is made up of 14 amino acids. CDR1 and CDR2 from the germline V gene are SGHRS and YFSETQ. Trimming removed 2 bases from V and 4 bases from J; junction bases left unmatched: 5. DNA of the CDR3: TGCGCCAGCAGCTTTAATGGACAGGGTTACGAGCAGTACTTC. Protein sequence: CASSFNGQGYEQYF.

V usage is TRBV7-8 and J usage is TRBJ2-5; maybe TRBD2 (6 bases). Judging by the DNA end, TRBJ2-7 fits better; the J call may be wrong. The CDR3 extends over 16 amino acids. CDR1 is SGHVS, CDR2 FQNEAQ, per germline. The CDR3: CASSPGTGSFIYEQYF. In nucleotides, the CDR3 is TGTGCCAGCAGCCCAGGGACCGGGAGCTTTATCTACGAGCAGTACTTC.

The chain uses TRBV7-9 and TRBJ1-3, with a tentative D call TRBD1 (6 bases). Germline CDR1 SEHNR, CDR2 FQNEAQ (reference sequence). Trimming took 2 bases from V and 4 from J, leaving 15 bases between them. This CDR3 contains 16 residues. The CDR3 bases are TGTGCCAGCAGCTTACCGAAGGGGGTAGCGGGAAACACCATATATTTT. Amino acid sequence: CASSLPKGVAGNTIYF.

The chain uses TRBV5-4 and TRBJ1-2, with 8 bases identical to TRBD1. This CDR3 is built from 15 residues. With 5 bases clipped from V and 4 bases from J, the junction kept 10 bases outside the gene matches. The germline gives CDR1 SGHNT, CDR2 YYREEE (reference sequence). The CDR3 region is CASRHSGQEGYGYTF. The CDR3 DNA follows: TGTGCCAGCAGACACTCGGGACAGGAGGGCTATGGCTACACCTTC.

The genes are TRBV5-1 and TRBJ1-1; 9 bases agree with TRBD1. The ends lost 4 bases at V and 4 bases at J; junction bases unmatched: 11. This CDR3 has 16 residues. Germline CDR1 SGHRS, CDR2 YFSETQ. As DNA, the CDR3 is TGCGCCAGCAGCCGAGCCGGGACAGGGTCGGGCACTGAAGCTTTCTTT. This codes for CASSRAGTGSGTEAFF.

V usage is TRBV5-1 and J usage is TRBJ2-2; possibly TRBD2 for D (5 bases). The CDR3 sequence is 15 residues long. Germline-derived CDR1 and CDR2 are SGHRS and YFSETQ. Trimming took off 4 bases at V and 5 bases at J, with 15 bases between the two ends. In nucleotides, the CDR3 is TGCGCCAGCAGCGCCTGGGCGGGTCAAACCGGGGAGCTGTTTTTT. It codes for CASSAWAGQTGELFF.

This chain links TRBV6-6 with TRBJ1-1; 7 positions match TRBD1. The CDR3 is 13 residues long. After removal of 5 bases from V and 7 bases from J, the junction contained 7 bases not matched to a gene. Germline values: CDR1 MNHNY, CDR2 SVGAGI (reference sequence). The CDR3 sequence is CASSRGQNIEAFF. The CDR3 bases are TGTGCCAGCAGTAGGGGACAGAATATTGAAGCTTTCTTT.

The V gene is TRBV5-4, the J gene TRBJ1-4; D ambiguous. V lost 3 bases, J lost 0 bases, and 9 bases lay in between. The germline V gene encodes CDR1 SGHNT and CDR2 YYREEE (reference sequence). This CDR3 is 15 amino acids long. CDR3 DNA: TGTGCCAGCAGCTCCGCGGCAGCAACTAATGAAAAACTGTTTTTT. Translated: CASSSAAATNEKLFF.

This rearrangement joins TRBV4-1 to TRBJ2-5; 12 bases agree with TRBD2. Germline V gene data show CDR1 as MGHRA and CDR2 as YSYEKL. CDR3 length: 15 residues. The V gene end was trimmed by 7 bases and the J gene end by 5 bases; junction bases not matched to a gene: 8. CDR3 amino acids: CASNQLAGGRETQYF. The CDR3 region has the DNA TGCGCCAGCAACCAGCTAGCGGGGGGGAGGGAGACCCAGTACTTC.

The V call is TRBV4-3, the J call TRBJ2-2, with a weak D call TRBD2 (6 bases). CDR1 and CDR2 (germline): LGHNA, YSLEER. V lost 6 bases and J lost 1, with 9 bases in between. The CDR3 totals 14 residues. Written as DNA, the CDR3 is TGCGCCAGCAGTGGGACTGTGAACACCGGGGAGCTGTTTTTT. Amino acid sequence: CASSGTVNTGELFF.

The chain recombines TRBV4-2 with TRBJ1-4; TRBD1 aligns across 8 bases. CDR1 and CDR2 from the germline V gene are LGHNA and YNFKEQ. This CDR3 has 17 amino acids. V trimming: 3 bases; J trimming: 6 bases; junction bases outside the gene matches: 12. The CDR3 reads CASSHRQGTNLYEKLFF. DNA for the CDR3: TGTGCCAGCAGCCACCGACAGGGGACGAACCTTTATGAAAAACTGTTTTTT.

The chain carries TRBV6-1 and TRBJ1-2; 8 bases are a match to TRBD1. V lost 7 bases and J lost 6; bases outside the gene matches: 13. CDR3 length: 15 residues. Looked up from germline, CDR1 is MNHNS and CDR2 is SASEGT. The chain's CDR3 is CASKTEGRGLDGYTF. The CDR3 DNA is TGTGCCAGCAAGACTGAGGGCAGGGGGCTGGATGGCTACACCTTC.

This clone was counted a few times. The V call is TRBV10-3, the J call TRBJ1-2; 8 nucleotides line up with TRBD1. The CDR3 spans 15 residues. With V trimmed by 10 bases and J by 5 bases, 15 bases remained unmatched. Germline CDR1 is ENHRY and CDR2 is SYGVKD. CDR3 nucleotides: TGTGCCACCGTCCCGGGACAGGTTACGGGATATGGCTACACCTTC. It specifies CATVPGQVTGYGYTF.

The chain is built from TRBV5-1 and TRBJ2-2, with a tentative D call TRBD2 (6 bases). Trimming removed 4 bases from V and 1 base from J, with 23 bases in between. CDR1 and CDR2 (germline): SGHRS, YFSETQ. CDR3 length equals 19 residues. This CDR3 reads CASSPGLRDGSKNTGELFF. The CDR3 nucleotides read TGCGCCAGCAGCCCGGGGCTGCGGGACGGTTCTAAGAACACCGGGGAGCTGTTTTTT. Variable domain in full (rest from reference TRBV5-1 and TRBJ2-2): KAGVTQTPRYLIKTRGQQVTLSCSPISGHRSVSWYQQTPGQGLQFLFEYFSETQRNKGNFPGRFSGRQFSNSRSEMNVSTLELGDSALYLCASSPGLRDGSKNTGELFFGEGSRLTVL.

This clone was recorded once. The chain has TRBV11-2 and TRBJ2-3; 11 bases are a match to TRBD2. This CDR3 spans 15 amino acids. Germline CDR1 SGHAT, CDR2 FQNNGV. The ends lost 5 bases at V and 3 bases at J; junction bases unmatched: 4. The DNA for the CDR3 is TGTGCCAGCAGCCAACTAGCGGGAGTGACAGATACGCAGTATTTT. The encoded protein is CASSQLAGVTDTQYF.

The chain joins TRBV5-1 to TRBJ2-1, with 16 positions matching TRBD2. This CDR3 contains 19 residues. V lost 4 bases and J lost 0; bases outside the gene matches: 7. Germline assignment: CDR1 SGHRS and CDR2 YFSETQ. CDR3 in amino acids: CASSPAGLAGGGSYNEQFF. Here the CDR3 DNA reads TGCGCCAGCAGCCCTGCGGGACTAGCGGGAGGGGGCTCCTACAATGAGCAGTTCTTC. The variable domain in full, completed from reference TRBV5-1 and TRBJ2-1, reads KAGVTQTPRYLIKTRGQQVTLSCSPISGHRSVSWYQQTPGQGLQFLFEYFSETQRNKGNFPGRFSGRQFSNSRSEMNVSTLELGDSALYLCASSPAGLAGGGSYNEQFFGPGTRLTVL.

The chain combines TRBV18 with TRBJ1-2, with 8 bases lining up with TRBD1. Germline assignment: CDR1 KGHSH and CDR2 LQKENI. The CDR3 covers 15 residues. The V gene end was trimmed by 3 bases and the J gene end by 4 bases; junction bases not matched to a gene: 7. In DNA form, the CDR3 reads TGTGCCAGCTCACCGGACAGGGACTTAGGCTATGGCTACACCTTC. It encodes CASSPDRDLGYGYTF.

The gene calls are TRBV5-4 and TRBJ1-2; D is unresolved. The germline V gene encodes CDR1 SGHNT and CDR2 YYREEE (reference sequence). CDR3 length: 14 residues. Trimming left V 2 bases short and J 5 bases short, with 13 bases between. The CDR3 region is CASSLSREGYGYTF. CDR3 nucleotide sequence: TGTGCCAGCAGCTTAAGCCGGGAGGGATATGGCTACACCTTC.

The V gene is TRBV27, the J gene TRBJ1-2; tentatively, D is TRBD1 (5 bases). This CDR3 has 14 amino acids. The germline V gene has CDR1 MNHEY and CDR2 SMNVEV (reference sequence). With 6 bases removed from V and 5 bases from J, the gap between germline ends came to 16 bases. Here the CDR3 reads CASRDRVGAYGYTF. The CDR3 bases are TGTGCCAGCAGGGACCGGGTAGGGGCTTATGGCTACACCTTC.

The genes are TRBV29-1 and TRBJ2-3; 12 nucleotides match TRBD1. Germline CDR1 reads SQVTM; CDR2 reads ANQGSEA. The CDR3 spans 17 residues. J was trimmed by 0 bases and V by 6 bases; bases with no gene match: 10. The CDR3 loop reads CSVRGTGGGGSTDTQYF. CDR3 DNA: TGCAGCGTGAGGGGGACAGGGGGCGGAGGTAGCACAGATACGCAGTATTTT.

The chain employs TRBV7-3 and TRBJ2-3; 7 bases are a match to TRBD1. In germline, CDR1 is SGHTA, CDR2 FQGTGA. The CDR3 sequence is 13 residues long. Trimming took 5 bases from V and 5 from J; bases not matched to a gene: 4. CDR3 bases: TGTGCCAGCAGCGTAGACAGGGAAGATACGCAGTATTTT. It is translated as CASSVDREDTQYF.

This clone has a single count. Written as DNA, the CDR3 is TGTGCCAGCAGGGGACAGGGGACCTTCTATGGCTACACCTTC. It is translated as CASRGQGTFYGYTF. The chain links TRBV2 to TRBJ1-2; 10 nucleotides match TRBD1. The CDR3 is 14 residues long. Germline V lookup: CDR1 SNHLY, CDR2 FYNNEI. Unmatched junction bases numbered 5, after V lost 6 bases and J lost 4 bases.

This rearrangement joins TRBV28 to TRBJ2-3, with D possibly being TRBD2 (6 bases). Germline V gives CDR1 MDHEN, CDR2 SYDVKM. The CDR3 is 15 residues long. Trimming left V 2 bases short and J 0 bases short, with 9 bases between. CDR3 protein: CASSLGGISTDTQYF. CDR3 DNA: TGTGCCAGCAGTTTAGGCGGGATCAGCACAGATACGCAGTATTTT.

The V gene is TRBV11-1, the J gene TRBJ1-1; D is uncertain. Germline CDR1 is SGHAT and CDR2 is FQDESV (reference sequence). The CDR3 runs to 15 residues. Trimming shortened V by 1 base and J by 0 bases, and 9 bases separated the two germline ends. The CDR3 bases are TGTGCCAGCAGCTTAGGCAACAGATTGAACACTGAAGCTTTCTTT. Translating it yields CASSLGNRLNTEAFF.

This clone occurred a few times. V gene TRBV5-1 combines with J gene TRBJ2-7; TRBD1 might be the D (6 bases). The CDR3 sequence is 16 residues long. V lost 4 bases and J lost 0, with 17 bases in between. Germline CDR1 SGHRS, CDR2 YFSETQ. In nucleotides, the CDR3 is TGCGCCAGCAGCCCCCTCTCGACAGGCAGCTCCTACGAGCAGTACTTC. Amino acids: CASSPLSTGSSYEQYF.

The V gene is TRBV20-1, the J gene TRBJ1-2; no clear D gene. In germline, CDR1 is DFQATT, CDR2 SNEGSKA (reference sequence). Trimming stripped 7 bases from V and 8 bases from J, with 14 bases between. The CDR3 sequence is 11 residues long. CDR3 sequence: CSGLFGKGYTF. CDR3 DNA sequence: TGCAGTGGACTGTTCGGAAAAGGCTACACCTTC.